This is a list of T cell receptor beta chains from one sample in a study of blood T cell repertoires in COVID-19. The assay was immunoSEQ multiplex PCR, and TCRdb's table has in-frame clones only and misses some. Here the sample spans a few hundred thousand clones, about 86% being singletons. The sequenced sample was PBMCs or T cells enriched from blood (not recorded which). The source is a man aged 25-45 years with acute COVID-19. Each CDR3 is given with its conserved first and last residue.

J	V	CDR3
TRBJ2-3	TRBV5-1	CASTAQPAGGGADTQYF
TRBJ1-6	TRBV6-7	CAVNSGNSPLHF
TRBJ1-2	TRBV19	CASSYLKTGDYGYTF
TRBJ2-5	TRBV28	CASTLGGTSLSETQYF
TRBJ1-4	TRBV4-2	CASSDGQAGRNEKLFF
TRBJ1-4	TRBV28	CASSQTGSFGEKLFF
TRBJ1-2	TRBV19	CASTLTGEVNGYTF
TRBJ1-2	TRBV30	CAWSLRTANYGYTF
TRBJ2-2	TRBV18	CASSQGLQNTGELFF
TRBJ1-2	TRBV6-1	CASSEVLTGNYGYTF
TRBJ1-4	TRBV30	CAWSPVGTGYEKLFF
TRBJ1-1	TRBV27	CASSLTGVFYTEAFF
TRBJ1-2	TRBV20-1	CSARSGPGYTF
TRBJ2-1	TRBV24-1	CATSDLNREQFF
TRBJ1-1	TRBV7-9	CASSPGGNTEAFF
TRBJ1-2	TRBV28	CASRPPGQGSGYTF
TRBJ1-1	TRBV12-5	CASGLSAFTEAFF
TRBJ1-2	TRBV19	CASSAGGGNYGYTF
TRBJ1-6	TRBV21-1	CASSKVGGSSRIDYQCYYNSPLHF
TRBJ1-3	TRBV9	CASSVASSGNTIYF
TRBJ1-5	TRBV19	CATRTALNQPQHF
TRBJ1-2	TRBV21-1	CASETGTGSRGTF
TRBJ2-1	TRBV27	CASSLQTGGYEQFF
TRBJ2-2	TRBV5-1	CASSIQGGTGELFF
TRBJ2-5	TRBV2	CASTPGLASETQYF
TRBJ2-1	TRBV30	CAWSVSLAGGPNNEQFF
TRBJ2-3	TRBV12-5	CASGLGASGSLDTQYF
TRBJ1-1	TRBV19	CASSTDTNTEAFF
TRBJ2-3	TRBV28	CASSLSPHSSTDTQYF
TRBJ1-4	TRBV3-1/TRBV3-2	CASSHGGTNEKLFF
TRBJ1-1	TRBV4-3	CASSLEPGTEAFF
TRBJ1-1	TRBV5-5	CASSLSGTGRHTEAFF
TRBJ2-5	TRBV11-3	CASSSSGKETQYF
TRBJ2-1	TRBV13	CASSPPPGLARNEQFF
TRBJ1-2	TRBV19	CASCTGGANGYTF
TRBJ1-2	TRBV9	CASSARTVNGYTF
TRBJ1-6	TRBV19	CASSWGLPGGNNSPLHF